This paragraph covers one T cell receptor (beta chain) sequence. The target antigen is unknown. The data stem from a study of vaccination and CD4 T cells after COVID-19. Turning to the study itself: Cultures serving as controls received a peptide pool (CEFX or HIV-1 Nef) or no peptide.

The CDR3 totals 15 residues. Germline V gives CDR1 MNHEY, CDR2 SVGAGI. The ends lost 3 bases at V and 4 bases at J; junction bases unmatched: 7. An Oncomine TCR Beta short-read assay was used to sequence the DNA from cultured CD4+ T cells. The source of extracted genomic DNA was cultured CD4+ T cells. Each CDR3 protein gets one entry after TCRdb re-called the PCR reads with MiXCR. The repertoire holds 15,000 to 20,000 distinct CDR3 sequences, with about 60% as singletons. Treatment meaning: roughly ten-day PBMC culture with coronavirus spike peptide pools or control peptides (ViraFEST assay). Study-wide points: Going from 21 to 38, median SARS-CoV-2-reactive clonotypes did not rise significantly.

The chain links TRBV6-5 to TRBJ2-3, with 7 bases aligning to TRBD2. This TCR was sampled from a human donor who had recovered from COVID-19. The sequencing input was CD4+ T cells from blood, cultured in vitro. The CDR3 DNA reads as TGTGCCAGCAGTTATAACGGGGGGAGGGCAGATACGCAGTATTTT. Encoded protein: CASSYNGGRADTQYF.